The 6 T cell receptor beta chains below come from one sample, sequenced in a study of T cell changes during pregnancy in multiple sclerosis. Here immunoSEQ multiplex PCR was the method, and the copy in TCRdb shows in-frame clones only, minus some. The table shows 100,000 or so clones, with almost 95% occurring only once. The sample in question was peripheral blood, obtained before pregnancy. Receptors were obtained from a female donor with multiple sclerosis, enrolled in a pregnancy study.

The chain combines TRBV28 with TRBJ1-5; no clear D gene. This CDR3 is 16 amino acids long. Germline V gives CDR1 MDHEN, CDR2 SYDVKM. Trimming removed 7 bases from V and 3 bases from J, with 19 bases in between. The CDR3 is CASNPRLGLNNQPQHF. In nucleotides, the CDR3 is TGTGCCAGCAATCCGCGGTTGGGTTTAAACAATCAGCCCCAGCATTTT.

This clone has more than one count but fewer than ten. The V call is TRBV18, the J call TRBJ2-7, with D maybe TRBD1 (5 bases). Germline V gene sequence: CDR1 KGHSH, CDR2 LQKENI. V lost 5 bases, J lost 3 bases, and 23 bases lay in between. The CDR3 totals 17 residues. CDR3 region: CASSSLPFQGVGYEQYF. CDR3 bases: TGTGCCAGCTCAAGTCTTCCATTTCAGGGCGTAGGCTACGAGCAGTACTTC.

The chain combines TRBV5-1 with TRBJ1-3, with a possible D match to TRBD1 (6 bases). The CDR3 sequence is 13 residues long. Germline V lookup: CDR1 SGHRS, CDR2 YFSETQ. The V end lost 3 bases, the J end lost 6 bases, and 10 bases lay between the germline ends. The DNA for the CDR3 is TGCGCCAGCAGCTCTGCAGGGGAAAACACCATATATTTT. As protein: CASSSAGENTIYF.

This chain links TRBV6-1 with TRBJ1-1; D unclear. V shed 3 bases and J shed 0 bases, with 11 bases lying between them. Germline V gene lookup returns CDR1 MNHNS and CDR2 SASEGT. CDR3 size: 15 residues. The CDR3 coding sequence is TGTGCCAGCAGTGATCCAACAGACCTGAACACTGAAGCTTTCTTT. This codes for CASSDPTDLNTEAFF.

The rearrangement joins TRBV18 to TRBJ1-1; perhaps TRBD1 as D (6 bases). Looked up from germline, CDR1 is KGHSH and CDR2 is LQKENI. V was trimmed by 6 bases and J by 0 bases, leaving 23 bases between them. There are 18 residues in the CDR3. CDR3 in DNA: TGTGCCAGCTCTCCTCAGGGGACGCTGACGATACTGAACACTGAAGCTTTCTTT. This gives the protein CASSPQGTLTILNTEAFF.

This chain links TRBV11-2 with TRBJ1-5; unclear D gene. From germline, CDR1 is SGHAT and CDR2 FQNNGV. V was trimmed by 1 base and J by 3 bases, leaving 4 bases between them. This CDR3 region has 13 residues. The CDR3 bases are TGTGCCAGCAGCTTAGGTATCAATCAGCCCCAGCATTTT. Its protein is CASSLGINQPQHF.